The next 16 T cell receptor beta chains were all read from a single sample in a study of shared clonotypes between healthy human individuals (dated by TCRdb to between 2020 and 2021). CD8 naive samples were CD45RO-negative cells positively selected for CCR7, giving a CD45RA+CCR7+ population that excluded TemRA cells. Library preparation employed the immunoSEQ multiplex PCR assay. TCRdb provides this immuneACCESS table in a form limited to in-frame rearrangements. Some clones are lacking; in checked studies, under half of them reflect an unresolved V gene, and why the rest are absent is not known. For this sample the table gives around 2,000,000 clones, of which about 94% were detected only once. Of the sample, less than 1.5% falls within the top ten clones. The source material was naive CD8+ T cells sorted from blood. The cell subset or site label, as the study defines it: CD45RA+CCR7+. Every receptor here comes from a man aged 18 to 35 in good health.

The CDR3 protein is CAWKTWTGVGYGYTF. The DNA of the CDR3 is TGTGCCTGGAAAACGTGGACAGGGGTGGGCTATGGCTACACCTTC. The chain joins TRBV30 to TRBJ1-2; 9 bases fit TRBD1. CDR1 is GTSNPN, CDR2 SVGIG, per germline (reference sequence). Trimming removed 4 bases from V and 4 bases from J; junction bases left unmatched: 10. The length of the CDR3 is 15 residues.

CDR3 DNA sequence: TGTGCCAGCACGCCGGGACTAGAGCAGTTCTTC. It yields the protein CASTPGLEQFF. The chain joins TRBV2 to TRBJ2-1, with 7 bases lining up with TRBD2. V lost 7 bases and J lost 10; bases outside the gene matches: 4. This CDR3 spans 11 amino acids. Per the germline V gene, CDR1 is SNHLY and CDR2 is FYNNEI.

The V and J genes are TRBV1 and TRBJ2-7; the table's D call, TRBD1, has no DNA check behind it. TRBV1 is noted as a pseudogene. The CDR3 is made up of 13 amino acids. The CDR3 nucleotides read TGCACCAGCTCCATAAGGCAGGGGTACGAGCAGTACTTC. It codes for CTSSIRQGYEQYF.

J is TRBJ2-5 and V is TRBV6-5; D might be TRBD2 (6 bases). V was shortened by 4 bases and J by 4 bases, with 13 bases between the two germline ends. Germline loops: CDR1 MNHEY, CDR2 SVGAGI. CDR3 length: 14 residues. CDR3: CASSFAQGGETQYF. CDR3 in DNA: TGTGCCAGCAGTTTTGCTCAGGGAGGAGAGACCCAGTACTTC.

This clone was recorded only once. CDR3 sequence reads: CASSAEDSNEQFF. CDR3 coding DNA: TGTGCCAGCAGTGCCGAGGACAGCAATGAGCAGTTCTTC. The V gene is TRBV6-1, the J gene TRBJ2-1, with D maybe TRBD1 (6 bases). The CDR3 is 13 residues long. Per germline, CDR1 MNHNS and CDR2 SASEGT. Trimming shortened V by 4 bases and J by 6 bases, and 10 bases separated the two germline ends.

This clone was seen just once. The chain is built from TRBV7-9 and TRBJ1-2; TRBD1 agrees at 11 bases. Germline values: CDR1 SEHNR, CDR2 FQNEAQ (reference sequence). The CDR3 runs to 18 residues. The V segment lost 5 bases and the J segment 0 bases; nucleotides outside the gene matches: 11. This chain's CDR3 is CASSKSGQGALANYGYTF. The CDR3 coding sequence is TGTGCCAGCAGCAAGAGCGGACAGGGGGCCCTTGCTAACTATGGCTACACCTTC.

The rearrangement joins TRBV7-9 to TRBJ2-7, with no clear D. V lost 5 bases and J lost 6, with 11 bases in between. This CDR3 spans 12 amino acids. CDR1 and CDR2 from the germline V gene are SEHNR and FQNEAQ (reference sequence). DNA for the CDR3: TGTGCCAGCAGCCCCAGAGTGCTCGAGCAGTACTTC. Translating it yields CASSPRVLEQYF. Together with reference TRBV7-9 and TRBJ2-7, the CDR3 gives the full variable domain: DTGVSQNPRHKITKRGQNVTFRCDPISEHNRLYWYRQTLGQGPEFLTYFQNEAQLEKSRLLSDRFSAERPKGSFSTLEIQRTEQGDSAMYLCASSPRVLEQYFGPGTRLTVT.

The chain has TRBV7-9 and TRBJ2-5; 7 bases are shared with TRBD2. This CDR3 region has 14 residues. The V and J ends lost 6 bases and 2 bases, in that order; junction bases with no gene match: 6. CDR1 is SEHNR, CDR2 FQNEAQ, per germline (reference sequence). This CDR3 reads CASSPSGLQETQYF. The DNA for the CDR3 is TGTGCCAGCAGTCCGTCGGGACTACAAGAGACCCAGTACTTC.

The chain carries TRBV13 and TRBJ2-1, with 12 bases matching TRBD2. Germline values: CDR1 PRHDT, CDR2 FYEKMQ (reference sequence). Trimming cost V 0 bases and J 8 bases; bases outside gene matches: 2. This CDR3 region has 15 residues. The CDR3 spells CASSLGTSGSDEQFF. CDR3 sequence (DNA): TGTGCCAGCAGCTTAGGGACTAGCGGGAGCGATGAGCAGTTCTTC.

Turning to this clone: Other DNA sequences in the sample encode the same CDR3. DNA of the CDR3: TGCGCCAGCAGCCAAGGACTAGCGGATTACGAGCAGTACTTC. This encodes CASSQGLADYEQYF. The J gene is TRBJ2-7, the V gene TRBV4-3, with 9 nucleotides matching TRBD2. This CDR3 has 14 residues. Looked up from germline, CDR1 is LGHNA and CDR2 is YSLEER. J lost 4 bases, V lost 1 base, and 2 bases had no gene match.

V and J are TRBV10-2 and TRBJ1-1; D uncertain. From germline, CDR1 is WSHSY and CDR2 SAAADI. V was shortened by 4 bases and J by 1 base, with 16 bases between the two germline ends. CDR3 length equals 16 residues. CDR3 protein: CASSVDLSYKNTEAFF. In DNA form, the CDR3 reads TGCGCCAGCAGTGTGGACCTCTCTTATAAGAACACTGAAGCTTTCTTT.

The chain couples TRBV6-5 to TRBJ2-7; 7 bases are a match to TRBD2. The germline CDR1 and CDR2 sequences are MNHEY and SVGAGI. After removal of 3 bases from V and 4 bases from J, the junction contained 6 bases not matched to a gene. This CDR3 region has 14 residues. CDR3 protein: CASSYRGTNYEQYF. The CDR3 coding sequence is TGTGCCAGCAGTTATCGGGGGACTAATTACGAGCAGTACTTC.

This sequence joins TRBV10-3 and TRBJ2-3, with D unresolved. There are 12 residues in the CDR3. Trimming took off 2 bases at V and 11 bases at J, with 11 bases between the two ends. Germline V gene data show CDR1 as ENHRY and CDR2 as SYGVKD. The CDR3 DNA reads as TGTGCCATCAGTGAGGGGTCAATCATGCAGTATTTT. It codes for CAISEGSIMQYF.

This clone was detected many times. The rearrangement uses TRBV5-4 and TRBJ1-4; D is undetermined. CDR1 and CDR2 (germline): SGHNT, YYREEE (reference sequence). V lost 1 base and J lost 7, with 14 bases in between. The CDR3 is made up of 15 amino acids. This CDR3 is CASSLSRGLGEKLFF. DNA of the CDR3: TGTGCCAGCAGCTTGTCGAGAGGGCTCGGTGAAAAACTGTTTTTT.

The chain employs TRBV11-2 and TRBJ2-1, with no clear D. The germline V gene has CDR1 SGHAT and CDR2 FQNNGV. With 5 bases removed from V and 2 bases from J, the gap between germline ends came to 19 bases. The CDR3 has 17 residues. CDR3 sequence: CASSPSELGYPYNEQFF. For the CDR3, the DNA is TGTGCCAGCAGCCCTTCCGAGTTGGGGTACCCCTACAATGAGCAGTTCTTC.

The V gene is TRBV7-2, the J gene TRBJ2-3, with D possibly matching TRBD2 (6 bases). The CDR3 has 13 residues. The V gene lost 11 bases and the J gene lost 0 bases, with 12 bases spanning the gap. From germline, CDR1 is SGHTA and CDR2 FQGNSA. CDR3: CAQAAGSTDTQYF. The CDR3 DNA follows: TGTGCCCAGGCGGCGGGAAGCACAGATACGCAGTATTTT.